This T cell receptor beta chain was retrieved from a study of cytomegalovirus exposure and HLA in healthy donors. V dropped 6 bases and J dropped 4 bases, with 15 bases sitting between them. CDR3 size: 14 residues. From germline, CDR1 is SQVTM and CDR2 ANQGSEA. PCR primers comprised 60 Vbeta and 13 Jbeta primers. Repertoires were generated with immunoSEQ multiplex PCR, while TCRdb's copy carries only in-frame clones and drops some. The table includes about 120,000 clones, about 76% detected once. V is TRBV29-1 and J is TRBJ2-2; a possible D gene is TRBD1 (6 bases). Material: PBMCs. The sequence came from a man aged 55 to 69 in good health and CMV-seropositive. This CDR3 is CSVRTDRRTGELFF. The CDR3 region has the DNA TGCAGCGTCCGTACGGACAGACGCACCGGGGAGCTGTTTTTT.